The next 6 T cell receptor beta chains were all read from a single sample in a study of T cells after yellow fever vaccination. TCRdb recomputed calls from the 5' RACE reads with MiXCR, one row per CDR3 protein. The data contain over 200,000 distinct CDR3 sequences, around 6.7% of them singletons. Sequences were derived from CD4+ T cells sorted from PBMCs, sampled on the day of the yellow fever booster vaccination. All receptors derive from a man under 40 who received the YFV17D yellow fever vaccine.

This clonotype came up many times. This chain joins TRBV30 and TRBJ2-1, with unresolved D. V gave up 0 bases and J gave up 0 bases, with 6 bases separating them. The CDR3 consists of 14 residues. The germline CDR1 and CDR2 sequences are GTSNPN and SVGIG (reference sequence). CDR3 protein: CAWSVWSSYNEQFF. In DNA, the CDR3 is TGTGCCTGGAGTGTATGGAGCTCCTACAATGAGCAGTTCTTC.

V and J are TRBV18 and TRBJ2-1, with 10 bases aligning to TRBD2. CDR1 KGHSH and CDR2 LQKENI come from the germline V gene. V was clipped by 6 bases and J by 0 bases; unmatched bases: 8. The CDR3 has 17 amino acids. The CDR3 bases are TGTGCCAGCTCTGGTAGCGGGGGGCTTCTCTCCTACAATGAGCAGTTCTTC. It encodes CASSGSGGLLSYNEQFF.

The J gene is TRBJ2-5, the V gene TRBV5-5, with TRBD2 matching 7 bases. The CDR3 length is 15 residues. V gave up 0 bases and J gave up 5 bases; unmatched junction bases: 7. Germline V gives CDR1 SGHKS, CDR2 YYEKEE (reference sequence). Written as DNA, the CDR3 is TGTGCCAGCAGCTTGGCCATAGCGGGCCGGGAGACCCAGTACTTC. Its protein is CASSLAIAGRETQYF.

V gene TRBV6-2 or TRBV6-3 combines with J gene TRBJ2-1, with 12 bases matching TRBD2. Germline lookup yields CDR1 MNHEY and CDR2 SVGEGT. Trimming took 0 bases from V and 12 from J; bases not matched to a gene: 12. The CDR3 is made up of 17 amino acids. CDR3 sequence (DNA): TGTGCCAGCAGTTACTCCCCTAGCGGGAGGGGGTCGGGGGTGCAGTTCTTC. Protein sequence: CASSYSPSGRGSGVQFF.

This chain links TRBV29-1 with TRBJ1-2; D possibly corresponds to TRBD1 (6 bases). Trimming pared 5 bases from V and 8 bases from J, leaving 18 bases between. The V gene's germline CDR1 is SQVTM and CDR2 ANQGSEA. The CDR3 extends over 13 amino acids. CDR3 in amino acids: CSVSTGSGRGYTF. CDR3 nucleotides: TGCAGCGTTTCAACAGGGAGTGGCCGAGGCTACACCTTC.

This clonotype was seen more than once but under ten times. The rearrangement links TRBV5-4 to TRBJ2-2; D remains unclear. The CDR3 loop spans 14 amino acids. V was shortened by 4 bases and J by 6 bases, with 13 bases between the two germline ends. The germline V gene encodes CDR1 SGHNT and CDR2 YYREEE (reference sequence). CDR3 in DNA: TGTGCCAGCAGCCCCCCCGCGCGGCCCGGGGAGCTGTTTTTT. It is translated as CASSPPARPGELFF.